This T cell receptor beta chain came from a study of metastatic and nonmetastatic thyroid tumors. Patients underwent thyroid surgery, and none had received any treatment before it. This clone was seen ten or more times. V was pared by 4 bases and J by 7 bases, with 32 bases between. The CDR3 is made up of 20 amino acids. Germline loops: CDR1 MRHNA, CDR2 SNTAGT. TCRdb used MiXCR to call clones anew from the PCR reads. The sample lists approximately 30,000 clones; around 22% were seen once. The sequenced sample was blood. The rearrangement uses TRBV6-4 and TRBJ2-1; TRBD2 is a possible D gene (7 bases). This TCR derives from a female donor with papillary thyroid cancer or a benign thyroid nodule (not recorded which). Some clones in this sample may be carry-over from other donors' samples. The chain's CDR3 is CASSGDRHDLLAAMRNEQFF. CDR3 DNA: TGTGCCAGCAGTGGCGACAGGCACGACCTCCTAGCGGCCATGCGGAATGAGCAGTTCTTC.